This T cell receptor (beta chain) was captured by sequencing in a study of T cells expressing NK-cell markers. CDR1 and CDR2 from the germline V gene are SNHLY and FYNNEI. The CDR3 contains 14 residues. TCRdb re-called the 5' RACE reads and gives one entry per CDR3 protein, without DNA. This sample lists about 400,000 distinct CDR3 sequences; its ten largest clones have roughly 10%. Sequencing was carried out using blood T cells: a sorted CD56 or NKG2C T cell subset, CD4+ or CD8+ T cells, or bulk PBMC T cells (not recorded which). This TCR came from a woman between 50 and 59 years old in good health. The V and J genes are TRBV2 and TRBJ2-5; TCRdb gives TRBD2 as the D gene, but with no DNA this cannot be confirmed. CDR3 protein: CASSDTGGRGTQYF. Based on the CDR3 plus reference TRBV2 and TRBJ2-5, the full variable domain is EPEVTQTPSHQVTQMGQEVILRCVPISNHLYFYWYRQILGQKVEFLVSFYNNEISEKSEIFDDQFSVERPDGSNFTLKIRSTKLEDSAMYFCASSDTGGRGTQYFGPGTRLLVL.